This T cell receptor beta chain was recovered during a study of shared T cell receptors in the human thymus. This clone has only a few counts. Sequenced by immunoSEQ multiplex PCR; TCRdb stores in-frame clones only, minus some. The sample carries approximately 730,000 clones, approximately 85% recorded once. The sample was also reused in another study, on human thymus T cells. Per that study: Resections from corrective heart surgery provided thymus tissue.

This TCR came from a girl under two years old with a congenital heart defect. The sequencing input was thymocytes.

The CDR3 nucleotides read TGTGCCAGCAGCTTAGCGGGGGGGCCCTCAGATACGCAGTATTTT. Translation gives CASSLAGGPSDTQYF. V is TRBV5-4 and J is TRBJ2-3; 10 nucleotides align to TRBD2. After removal of 2 bases from V and 4 bases from J, the junction contained 4 bases not matched to a gene. This CDR3 region has 15 residues. Germline CDR1 SGHNT, CDR2 YYREEE (reference sequence).